The 10 T cell receptor beta chains listed next were all sequenced from one sample in a study of shared clonotypes between healthy human individuals. Clones were read by immunoSEQ multiplex PCR, and TCRdb kept only the in-frame ones, dropping some. The profile shows under 1,900,000 clones, 98% to 99% of them singletons. The sequencing sample was made of naive CD4+ T cells sorted from blood. Documented subset: CD45RA+ positively selected. The receptors were gathered from a man under 40 in good health.

This clone appeared once. The rearrangement joins TRBV6-5 to TRBJ2-1, with a tentative D call TRBD2 (6 bases). Trimming cost V 8 bases and J 4 bases, with 18 bases left between them. Germline assignment: CDR1 MNHEY and CDR2 SVGAGI. The CDR3 contains 15 residues. The CDR3 nucleotides are TGTGCCAGCGGGAGGACCGCAGGGTGGTACAATGAGCAGTTCTTC. It encodes CASGRTAGWYNEQFF.

The chain couples TRBV14 to TRBJ2-7; 8 positions match TRBD2. From germline, CDR1 is SGHDN and CDR2 FVKESK. The CDR3 totals 14 residues. V lost 6 bases, J lost 0 bases, and 4 bases stayed unmatched. The CDR3: CASSLTSGSYEQYF. The CDR3 nucleotides are TGTGCCAGCAGTCTTACTAGCGGCTCCTACGAGCAGTACTTC.

The chain employs TRBV18 and TRBJ2-2; D may correspond to TRBD1 or TRBD2 (5 bases each). CDR3 length: 17 residues. Germline assignment: CDR1 KGHSH and CDR2 LQKENI. V was pared by 2 bases and J by 4 bases, with 17 bases between. The CDR3 nucleotides are TGTGCCAGCTCACCAGGCGGGTTGGGGCGAAGCACCGGGGAGCTGTTTTTT. This sequence encodes CASSPGGLGRSTGELFF.

V and J are TRBV7-2 and TRBJ2-1; D is unclear. CDR3 size: 10 residues. V was clipped by 9 bases and J by 9 bases, with 9 bases between them. CDR1 SGHTA and CDR2 FQGNSA come from the germline V gene. The CDR3 DNA reads as TGTGCCAGTACCTCGTTTGAGCAGTTCTTC. This codes for CASTSFEQFF.

The V and J genes are TRBV6-1 and TRBJ1-1; unclear D gene. This CDR3 region has 13 residues. V lost 1 base, J lost 7 bases, and 10 bases lay in between. Germline values: CDR1 MNHNS, CDR2 SASEGT. The DNA for the CDR3 is TGTGCCAGCAGTGAAGGGTCACGGATTGAAGCTTTCTTT. Amino acid sequence: CASSEGSRIEAFF.

J is TRBJ1-4 and V is TRBV9; D is unclear. V gave up 0 bases and J gave up 6 bases, with 6 bases separating them. The CDR3 totals 13 residues. From germline, CDR1 is SGDLS and CDR2 YYNGEE. CDR3 protein: CASSVAPDEKLFF. CDR3 sequence (DNA): TGTGCCAGCAGCGTAGCTCCGGATGAAAAACTGTTTTTT.

The V gene is TRBV29-1, the J gene TRBJ1-1, with D tentatively TRBD1 (5 bases). Between the trimmed V and J ends, which lost 6 bases and 9 bases, there was a span of 14 bases. This CDR3 has 11 residues. Looked up from germline, CDR1 is SQVTM and CDR2 is ANQGSEA. This CDR3 reads CSVGVGGKAFF. CDR3 nucleotides: TGCAGCGTAGGGGTCGGGGGAAAAGCTTTCTTT.

The chain joins TRBV15 to TRBJ2-3, with 13 positions matching TRBD2. The CDR3 has 17 residues. Germline V gene sequence: CDR1 LNHNV, CDR2 YYDKDF (reference sequence). After removal of 1 base from V and 3 bases from J, the junction contained 4 bases not matched to a gene. CDR3 amino acids: CATSRAKLAGGTDTQYF. CDR3 nucleotide sequence: TGTGCCACCAGCAGAGCGAAACTAGCGGGAGGGACAGATACGCAGTATTTT.

Comment on this clone: The identical CDR3 is also encoded by other nucleotide sequences in the sample. The rearrangement uses TRBV28 and TRBJ2-5; no reliable D call. The CDR3 spans 12 residues. The germline CDR1 and CDR2 sequences are MDHEN and SYDVKM. The V end was cut by 3 bases, the J end by 5 bases, with 7 bases between. DNA for the CDR3: TGTGCCAGCAGTTTTGGGTGGGAGACCCAGTACTTC. Protein sequence: CASSFGWETQYF.

A remark on this clone: Within the sample, other DNA sequences also encode this same CDR3. CDR3 sequence reads: CASSLTGGTEAFF. The CDR3 DNA reads TGTGCCAGCAGCTTGACAGGGGGAACTGAAGCTTTCTTT. This chain uses TRBV11-2 with TRBJ1-1, with 9 bases aligning to TRBD1. Germline lookup yields CDR1 SGHAT and CDR2 FQNNGV. This CDR3 has 13 amino acids. Trimming cost V 3 bases and J 5 bases; bases outside gene matches: 1.